Below are 14 T cell receptor beta chains sequenced from a single sample in a study of T cell clusters in autoimmune cytopenias. One tube held mixed TRB-A and TRB-B primer pools for touch-down PCR. Following a re-call of the multiplex PCR reads, TCRdb has one entry per CDR3 protein and lacks DNA. This sample contains 12,000 or so distinct CDR3 sequences. TRB amplification used roughly 250 ng of peripheral blood genomic DNA. The sample was also linked to a second study, of T cell repertoires in aging, cancer and after chemotherapy.

The sample comprised peripheral blood. The receptors shown here come from a human donor in good health.

V usage is TRBV30 and J usage is TRBJ1-2. The CDR3 length is 14 residues. Germline V lookup: CDR1 GTSNPN, CDR2 SVGIG (reference sequence). The CDR3 reads CAWSGGFLTYGYTF. Full variable domain (missing parts from reference TRBV30 and TRBJ1-2): SQTIHQWPATLVQPVGSPLSLECTVEGTSNPNLYWYRQAAGRGLQLLFYSVGIGQISSEVPQNLSASRPQDRQFILSSKKLLLSDSGFYLCAWSGGFLTYGYTFGSGTRLTVV.

This chain uses TRBV19 with TRBJ1-2; TCRdb calls TRBD1, which cannot be checked without DNA. The CDR3 has 15 residues. CDR1 is LNHDA, CDR2 SQIVND, per germline (reference sequence). The CDR3 loop is CASRATGDANYGYTF. The full variable domain, with the rest looked up from reference TRBV19 and TRBJ1-2, is DGGITQSPKYLFRKEGQNVTLSCEQNLNHDAMYWYRQDPGQGLRLIYYSQIVNDFQKGDIAEGYSVSREKKESFPLTVTSAQKNPTAFYLCASRATGDANYGYTFGSGTRLTVV.

The chain joins TRBV6-1 to TRBJ1-1. This CDR3 region has 13 residues. Per the germline V gene, CDR1 is MNHNS and CDR2 is SASEGT. The CDR3 spells CASRDFTNTEAFF.

This rearrangement joins TRBV27 to TRBJ1-1. The CDR3 is 15 residues long. The germline V gene encodes CDR1 MNHEY and CDR2 SMNVEV (reference sequence). The CDR3 is CASSDLSAGRAEAFF.

The chain is built from TRBV11-3 and TRBJ1-4. The CDR3 contains 13 residues. From germline, CDR1 is SGHNT and CDR2 YENEEA. CDR3 amino acids: CASSLSLSEKLFF.

V usage is TRBV6-6 and J usage is TRBJ2-3; the D call from TCRdb, TRBD1, cannot be confirmed without DNA. Per germline, CDR1 MNHNY and CDR2 SVGAGI (reference sequence). The CDR3 is 18 residues long. CDR3 amino acids: CASSQLVGAGRAQNTQYF.

The chain recombines TRBV15 with TRBJ2-3; TCRdb picks TRBD1, but there is no DNA to check that call. The CDR3 extends over 16 amino acids. Looked up from germline, CDR1 is LNHNV and CDR2 is YYDKDF (reference sequence). CDR3 residues: CATSRDSRPGADTQYF.

This clonotype ranks as medium-sized in terms of frequency. The J gene is TRBJ2-5, the V gene TRBV29-1; TCRdb selects TRBD1, and the lack of DNA leaves this call unchecked. The CDR3 is made up of 14 amino acids. Germline V lookup: CDR1 SQVTM, CDR2 ANQGSEA. The CDR3: CSIRDRGLSETQYF.

The J gene is TRBJ1-4, the V gene TRBV11-3; checking the TCRdb D call of TRBD1 is not possible without DNA. CDR1 SGHNT and CDR2 YENEEA come from the germline V gene. This CDR3 contains 17 residues. CDR3 protein: CASSFSGTGRTNEKLFF.

The V gene is TRBV19, the J gene TRBJ2-3. CDR1 and CDR2 from the germline V gene are LNHDA and SQIVND (reference sequence). The CDR3 extends over 16 amino acids. The CDR3 region is CASSIRLYTQEDTQYF. Looking up the rest from reference TRBV19 and TRBJ2-3 gives the full variable domain: DGGITQSPKYLFRKEGQNVTLSCEQNLNHDAMYWYRQDPGQGLRLIYYSQIVNDFQKGDIAEGYSVSREKKESFPLTVTSAQKNPTAFYLCASSIRLYTQEDTQYFGPGTRLTVL.

V and J are TRBV27 and TRBJ1-6; the D gene TCRdb calls, TRBD1, cannot be checked with no DNA. CDR1 is MNHEY, CDR2 SMNVEV, per germline (reference sequence). This CDR3 has 14 residues. The CDR3 loop is CASRQGFYNSPLHF.

Judged by frequency, this clonotype is medium-sized. The chain recombines TRBV29-1 with TRBJ2-2; TCRdb returns TRBD1, unconfirmable since there is no DNA. This CDR3 region has 16 residues. CDR1 is SQVTM and CDR2 is ANQGSEA in the germline V gene. CDR3 sequence reads: CSALEGGSTGAGELFF.

The chain is built from TRBV19 and TRBJ1-5; TCRdb selects TRBD1, and the lack of DNA leaves this call unchecked. The CDR3 totals 16 residues. Per the germline V gene, CDR1 is LNHDA and CDR2 is SQIVND (reference sequence). CDR3 sequence: CASMAGDEVWNQPQHF.

The chain uses TRBV6-2 or TRBV6-3 and TRBJ2-3; TCRdb reports TRBD2, a call that lacks DNA to check it against. The CDR3 spans 15 residues. Germline V gene data show CDR1 as MNHEY and CDR2 as SVGEGT. The CDR3 reads CASSLETTRRDTQYF.